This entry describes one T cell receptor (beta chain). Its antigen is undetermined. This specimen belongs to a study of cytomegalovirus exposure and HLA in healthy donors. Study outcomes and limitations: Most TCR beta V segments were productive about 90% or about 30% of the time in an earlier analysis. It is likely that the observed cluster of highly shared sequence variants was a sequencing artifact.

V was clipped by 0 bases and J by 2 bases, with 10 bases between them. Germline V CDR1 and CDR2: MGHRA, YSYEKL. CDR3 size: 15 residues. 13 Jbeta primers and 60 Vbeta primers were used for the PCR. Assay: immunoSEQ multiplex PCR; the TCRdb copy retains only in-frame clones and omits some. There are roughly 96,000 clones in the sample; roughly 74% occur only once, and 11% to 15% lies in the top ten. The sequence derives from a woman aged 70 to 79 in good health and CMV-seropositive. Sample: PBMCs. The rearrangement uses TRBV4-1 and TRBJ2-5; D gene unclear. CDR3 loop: CASSQDDTGQETQYF. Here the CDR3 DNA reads TGCGCCAGCAGCCAAGATGATACCGGGCAAGAGACCCAGTACTTC.